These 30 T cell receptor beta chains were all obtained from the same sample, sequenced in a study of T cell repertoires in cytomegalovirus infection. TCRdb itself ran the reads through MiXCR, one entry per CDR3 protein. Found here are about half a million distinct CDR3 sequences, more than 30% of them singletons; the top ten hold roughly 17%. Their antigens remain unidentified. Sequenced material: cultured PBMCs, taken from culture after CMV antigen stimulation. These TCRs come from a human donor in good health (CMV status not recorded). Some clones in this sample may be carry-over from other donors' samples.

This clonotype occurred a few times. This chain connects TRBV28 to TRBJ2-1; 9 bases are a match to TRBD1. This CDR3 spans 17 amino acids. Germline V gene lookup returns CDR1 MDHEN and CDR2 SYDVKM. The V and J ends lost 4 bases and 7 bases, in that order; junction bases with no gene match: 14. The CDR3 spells CASSSGVTGGSRNEQFF. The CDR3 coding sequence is TGTGCCAGCAGTTCTGGTGTGACAGGGGGTAGTCGGAATGAGCAGTTCTTC.

In DNA, the CDR3 is TGTGCCAGCAGTGGGGGTGCGGGGACCCCGAACACTGAAGCTTTCTTT. Its protein product is CASSGGAGTPNTEAFF. The chain joins TRBV5-8 to TRBJ1-1; tentatively, D is TRBD1 (5 bases). Germline CDR1 SGHTS, CDR2 YDEGEE. The CDR3 spans 16 residues. The V gene lost 5 bases and the J gene lost 1 base, with 18 bases spanning the gap.

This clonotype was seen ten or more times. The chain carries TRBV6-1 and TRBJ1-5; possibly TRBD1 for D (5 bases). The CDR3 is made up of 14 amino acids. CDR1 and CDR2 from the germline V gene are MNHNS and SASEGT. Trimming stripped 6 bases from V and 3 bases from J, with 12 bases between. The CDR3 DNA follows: TGTGCCAGCAGGGGAGTGGGGCTCAATCAGCCCCAGCATTTT. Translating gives CASRGVGLNQPQHF.

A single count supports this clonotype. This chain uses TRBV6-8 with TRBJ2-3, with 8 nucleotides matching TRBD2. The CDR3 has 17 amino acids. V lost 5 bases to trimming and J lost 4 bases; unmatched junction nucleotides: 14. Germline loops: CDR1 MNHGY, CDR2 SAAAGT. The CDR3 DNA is TGTGCCAGCAGTAGCGGGAGAGGGTGGGGTGGGCCAGATACGCAGTATTTT. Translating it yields CASSSGRGWGGPDTQYF.

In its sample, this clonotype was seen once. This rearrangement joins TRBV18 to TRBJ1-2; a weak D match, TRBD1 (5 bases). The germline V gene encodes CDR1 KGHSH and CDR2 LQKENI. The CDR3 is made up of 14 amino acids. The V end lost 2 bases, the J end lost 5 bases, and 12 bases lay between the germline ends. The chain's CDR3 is CASSPGRELYGYTF. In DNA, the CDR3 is TGTGCCAGCTCACCAGGCAGGGAGCTATATGGCTACACCTTC. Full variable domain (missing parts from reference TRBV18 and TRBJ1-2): NAGVMQNPRHLVRRRGQEARLRCSPMKGHSHVYWYRQLPEEGLKFMVYLQKENIIDESGMPKERFSAEFPKEGPSILRIQQVVRGDSAAYFCASSPGRELYGYTFGSGTRLTVV.

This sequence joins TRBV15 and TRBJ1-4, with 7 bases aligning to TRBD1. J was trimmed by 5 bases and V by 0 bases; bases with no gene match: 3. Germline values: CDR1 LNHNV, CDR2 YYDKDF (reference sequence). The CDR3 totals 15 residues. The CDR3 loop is CATSREGQKNEKLFF. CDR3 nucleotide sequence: TGTGCCACCAGCAGAGAGGGACAGAAGAATGAAAAACTGTTTTTT.

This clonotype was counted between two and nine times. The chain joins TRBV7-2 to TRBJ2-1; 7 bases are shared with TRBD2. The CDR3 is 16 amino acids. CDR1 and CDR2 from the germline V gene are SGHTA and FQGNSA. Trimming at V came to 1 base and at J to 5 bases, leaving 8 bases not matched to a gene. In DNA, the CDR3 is TGTGCCAGCAGCTTAGGAGCGGGACTTGACGACAATGAGCAGTTCTTC. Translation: CASSLGAGLDDNEQFF.

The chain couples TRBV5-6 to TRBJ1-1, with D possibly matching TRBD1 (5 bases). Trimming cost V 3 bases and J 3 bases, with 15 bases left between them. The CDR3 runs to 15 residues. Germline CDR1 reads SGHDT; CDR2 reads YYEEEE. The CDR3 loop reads CASSSPGEGDTEAFF. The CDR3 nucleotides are TGTGCCAGCAGCTCCCCCGGGGAAGGGGACACTGAAGCTTTCTTT.

CDR3 in amino acids: CASSSTGAPSYGYTF. The CDR3 coding sequence is TGTGCCAGCAGTTCAACAGGGGCTCCTAGCTATGGCTACACCTTC. This sequence joins TRBV27 and TRBJ1-2; 7 bases agree with TRBD1. Germline values: CDR1 MNHEY, CDR2 SMNVEV (reference sequence). This CDR3 is 15 amino acids long. The J segment lost 4 bases and the V segment lost 4 bases, leaving 9 bases of the junction unmatched.

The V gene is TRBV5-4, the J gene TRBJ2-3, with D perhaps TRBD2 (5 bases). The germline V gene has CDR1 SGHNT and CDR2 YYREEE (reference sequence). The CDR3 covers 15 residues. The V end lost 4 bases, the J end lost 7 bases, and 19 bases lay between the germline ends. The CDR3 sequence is CASSTDYPRTNTQYF. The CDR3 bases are TGTGCCAGCAGCACCGACTACCCTCGGACCAATACGCAGTATTTT.

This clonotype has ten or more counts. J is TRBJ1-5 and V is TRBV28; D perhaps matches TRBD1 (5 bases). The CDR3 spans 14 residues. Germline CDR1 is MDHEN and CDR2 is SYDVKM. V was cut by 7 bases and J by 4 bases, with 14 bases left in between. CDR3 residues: CASKSDNPNQPQHF. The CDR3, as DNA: TGTGCCAGCAAGTCGGACAACCCTAATCAGCCCCAGCATTTT.

CDR3 region: CASSRRDNSGNTIYF. CDR3 sequence (DNA): TGTGCCAGCAGCCGTCGGGACAACTCTGGAAACACCATATATTTT. The chain is built from TRBV11-2 and TRBJ1-3; weak D call: TRBD1 (6 bases). V was cut by 5 bases and J by 0 bases, with 11 bases left in between. CDR3 length: 15 residues. Germline values: CDR1 SGHAT, CDR2 FQNNGV.

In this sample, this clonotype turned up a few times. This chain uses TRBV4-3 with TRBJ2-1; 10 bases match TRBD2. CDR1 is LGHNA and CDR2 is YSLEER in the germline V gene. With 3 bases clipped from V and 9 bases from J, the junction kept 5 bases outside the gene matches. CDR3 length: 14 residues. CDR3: CASSHSSGSGEQFF. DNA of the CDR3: TGCGCCAGCAGCCATTCTAGCGGGAGCGGTGAGCAGTTCTTC.

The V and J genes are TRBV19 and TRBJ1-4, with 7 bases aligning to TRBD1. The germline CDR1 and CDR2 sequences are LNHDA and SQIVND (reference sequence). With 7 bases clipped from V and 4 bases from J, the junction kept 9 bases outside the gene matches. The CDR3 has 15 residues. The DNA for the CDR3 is TGTGCCAGTACCCCCCAACAGGGGAATAATGAAAAACTGTTTTTT. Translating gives CASTPQQGNNEKLFF.

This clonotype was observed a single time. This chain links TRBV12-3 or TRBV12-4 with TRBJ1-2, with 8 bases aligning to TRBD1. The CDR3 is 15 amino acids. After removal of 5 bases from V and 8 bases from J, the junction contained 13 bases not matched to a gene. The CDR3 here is CASSTRTGKPYGYTF. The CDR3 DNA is TGTGCCAGCAGTACGCGGACAGGGAAACCTTACGGCTACACCTTC.

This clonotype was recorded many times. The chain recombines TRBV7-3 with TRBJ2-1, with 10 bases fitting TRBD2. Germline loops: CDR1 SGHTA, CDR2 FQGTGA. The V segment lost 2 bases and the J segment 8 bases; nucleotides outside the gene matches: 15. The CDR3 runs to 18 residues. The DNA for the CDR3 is TGTGCCAGCAGCTTATTTGTAGCGGGAGGACACAAGTGGGATGAGCAGTTCTTC. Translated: CASSLFVAGGHKWDEQFF.

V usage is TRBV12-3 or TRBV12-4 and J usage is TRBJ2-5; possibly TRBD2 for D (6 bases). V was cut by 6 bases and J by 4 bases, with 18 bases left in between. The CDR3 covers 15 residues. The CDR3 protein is CASSWLESAGETQYF. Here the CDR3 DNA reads TGTGCCAGCAGCTGGTTGGAATCAGCGGGAGAGACCCAGTACTTC.

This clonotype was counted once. CDR3 DNA: TGTGCCAGCAGCTCGGGACTTTACTACGAGCAGTACGTC. Residues: CASSSGLYYEQYV. J is TRBJ2-7 and V is TRBV12-3 or TRBV12-4, with D tentatively TRBD2 (6 bases). The CDR3 contains 13 residues. V lost 6 bases to trimming and J lost 3 bases, with 12 bases between them.

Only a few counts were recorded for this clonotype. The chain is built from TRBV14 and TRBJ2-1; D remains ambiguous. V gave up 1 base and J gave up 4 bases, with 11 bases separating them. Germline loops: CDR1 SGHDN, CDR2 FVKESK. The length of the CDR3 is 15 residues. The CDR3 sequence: CASSQGVAQYNEQFF. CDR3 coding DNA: TGTGCCAGCAGCCAAGGGGTGGCCCAGTACAATGAGCAGTTCTTC.

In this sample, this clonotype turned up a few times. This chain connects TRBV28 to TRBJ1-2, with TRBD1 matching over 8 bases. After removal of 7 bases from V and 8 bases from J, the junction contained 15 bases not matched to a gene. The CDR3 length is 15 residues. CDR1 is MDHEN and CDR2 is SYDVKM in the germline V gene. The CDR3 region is CASNSADRVADGYTF. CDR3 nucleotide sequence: TGTGCCAGCAACTCCGCGGACAGGGTCGCGGACGGCTACACCTTC.

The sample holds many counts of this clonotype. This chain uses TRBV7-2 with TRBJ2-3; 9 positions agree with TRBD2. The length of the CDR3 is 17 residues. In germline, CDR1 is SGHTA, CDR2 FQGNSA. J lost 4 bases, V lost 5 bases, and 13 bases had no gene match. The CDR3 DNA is TGTGCCAGCAGCCTACATAGCGGGAGTTTTCGGGCAGATACGCAGTATTTT. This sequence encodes CASSLHSGSFRADTQYF.

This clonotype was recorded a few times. CDR3 sequence: CASSLTYRDEQFF. Written as DNA, the CDR3 is TGTGCCAGCAGCCTGACTTATAGGGATGAGCAGTTCTTC. The V call is TRBV7-2, the J call TRBJ2-1; D is undetermined. Trimming removed 5 bases from V and 8 bases from J, with 13 bases in between. The germline CDR1 and CDR2 sequences are SGHTA and FQGNSA. The CDR3 runs to 13 residues.

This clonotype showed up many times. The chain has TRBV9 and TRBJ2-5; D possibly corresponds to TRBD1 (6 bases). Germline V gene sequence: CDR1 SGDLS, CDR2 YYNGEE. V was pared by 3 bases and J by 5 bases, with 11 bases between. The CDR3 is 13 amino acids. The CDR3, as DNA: TGTGCCAGCAGCGGTACAGGGCTGGAGACCCAGTACTTC. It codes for CASSGTGLETQYF.

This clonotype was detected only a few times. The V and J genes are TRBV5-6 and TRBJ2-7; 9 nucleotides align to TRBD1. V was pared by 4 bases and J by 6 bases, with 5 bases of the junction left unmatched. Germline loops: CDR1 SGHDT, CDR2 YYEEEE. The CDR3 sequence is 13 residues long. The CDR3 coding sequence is TGTGCCAGCAGCACCATGACAGGGGGCGAGCAGTACGTC. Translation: CASSTMTGGEQYV.

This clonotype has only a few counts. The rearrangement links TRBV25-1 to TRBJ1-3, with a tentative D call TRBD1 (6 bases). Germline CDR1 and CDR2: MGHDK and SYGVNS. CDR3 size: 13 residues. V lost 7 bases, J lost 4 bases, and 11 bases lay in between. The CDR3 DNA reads TGTGCCAGCACCCCTGGGGGCGGAAACACCATATATTTT. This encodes CASTPGGGNTIYF.

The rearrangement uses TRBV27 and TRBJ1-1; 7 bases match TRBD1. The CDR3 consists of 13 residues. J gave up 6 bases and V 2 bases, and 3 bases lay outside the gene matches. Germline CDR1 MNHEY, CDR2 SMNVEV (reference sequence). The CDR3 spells CASSLRQGSEAFF. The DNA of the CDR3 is TGTGCCAGCAGTTTACGACAGGGCTCTGAAGCTTTCTTT.

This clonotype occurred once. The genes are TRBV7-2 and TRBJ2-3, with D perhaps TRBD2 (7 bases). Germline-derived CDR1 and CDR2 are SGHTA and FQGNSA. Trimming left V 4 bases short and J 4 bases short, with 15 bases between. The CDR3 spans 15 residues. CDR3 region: CASSWGSGGPDTQYF. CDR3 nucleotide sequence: TGTGCCAGCAGCTGGGGCTCCGGGGGGCCAGATACGCAGTATTTT.

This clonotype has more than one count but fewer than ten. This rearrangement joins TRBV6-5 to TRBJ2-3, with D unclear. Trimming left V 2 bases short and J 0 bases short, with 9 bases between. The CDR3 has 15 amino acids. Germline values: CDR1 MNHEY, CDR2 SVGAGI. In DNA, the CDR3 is TGTGCCAGCAGTTACAGCCTACTTAGCACAGATACGCAGTATTTT. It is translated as CASSYSLLSTDTQYF.

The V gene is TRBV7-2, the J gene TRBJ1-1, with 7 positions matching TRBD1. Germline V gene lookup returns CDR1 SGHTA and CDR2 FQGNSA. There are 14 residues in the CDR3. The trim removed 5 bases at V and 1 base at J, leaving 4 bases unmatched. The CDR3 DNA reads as TGTGCCAGCAGCAGGGGACAGCCGAACACTGAAGCTTTCTTT. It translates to CASSRGQPNTEAFF.

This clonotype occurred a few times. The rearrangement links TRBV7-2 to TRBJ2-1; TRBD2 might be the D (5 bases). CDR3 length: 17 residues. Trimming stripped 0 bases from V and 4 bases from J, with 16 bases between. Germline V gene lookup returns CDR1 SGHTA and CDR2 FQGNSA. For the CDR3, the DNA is TGTGCCAGCAGCTTAGCAGTTGGGAGCCCTATTTACAATGAGCAGTTCTTC. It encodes CASSLAVGSPIYNEQFF. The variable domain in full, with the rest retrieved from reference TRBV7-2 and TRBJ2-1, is GAGVSQSPSNKVTEKGKDVELRCDPISGHTALYWYRQSLGQGLEFLIYFQGNSAPDKSGLPSDRFSAERTGGSVSTLTIQRTQQEDSAVYLCASSLAVGSPIYNEQFFGPGTRLTVL.